This TCR beta chain was recovered during a study of blood T cell repertoires in COVID-19. At the level of the study: Samples taken during acute and convalescent COVID-19 were collected in the United States, Italy and Spain.

Authors' analysis steps: Estimation of nucleated cell counts relied on the amplification of reference gene primers. Sequencing used immunoSEQ multiplex PCR; TCRdb keeps in-frame clones, though not all of them. V and J calls plus clone size are reproduced from that table; the DNA served to infer D and trimming. Of more than 100,000 clones listed, about 80% were seen once; the top ten hold 3.5% to 4.5%. CDR3 length: 18 amino acids. V shed 6 bases, J shed 6 bases, and the junction held 19 bases outside the gene matches. In germline, CDR1 is SGHTA, CDR2 FQGNSA. The sample was peripheral blood. The TCR originated in a woman aged 80 or over with acute or convalescent COVID-19. The chain combines TRBV7-2 with TRBJ1-5; 8 bases agree with TRBD1. The chain's CDR3 is CASRPQEEDRDLSQPQHF. The CDR3 coding sequence is TGTGCCAGCAGACCCCAAGAGGAGGACAGGGACCTTAGTCAGCCCCAGCATTTT.